This T cell receptor (beta chain) originates from a study of cytomegalovirus exposure and HLA in healthy donors. Study outcomes and limitations: The dataset shows that most TCR sequences were rare, while some public TCRs occurred in many donors. According to reports, the classifier identified cytomegalovirus status with high specificity and sensitivity. The Asian-associated ancestry cluster reportedly had fewer N-insertions than the roughly 670-donor mean in a later analysis.

As concerns this clone: The antigen remains unidentified. In the same sample, other DNA sequences code for this CDR3.

The CDR3 loop spans 12 amino acids. From germline, CDR1 is SGDLS and CDR2 YYNGEE. The V gene lost 0 bases and the J gene lost 5 bases, with 4 bases spanning the gap. PCR amplification relied on 60 Vbeta primers (plus 13 Jbeta primers). The data were produced by immunoSEQ multiplex PCR, yet TCRdb's version contains in-frame clones alone and is incomplete. The sample carries some 160,000 clones, 75% to 90% recorded once. The sample was PBMCs. The chain is built from TRBV9 and TRBJ2-3; D is undetermined. The TCR originated in a woman under 30 in good health and CMV-seronegative. DNA of the CDR3: TGTGCCAGCAGCGTAGCGGTAGATACGCAGTATTTT. Protein product: CASSVAVDTQYF.